Sequencing of this T cell receptor beta chain was carried out in a study of blood T cell repertoires in COVID-19. Turning to the study itself: Donors in the United States, Italy and Spain gave samples during acute or convalescent COVID-19. Sample material is recorded as cDNA or gDNA derived from T cells, B-cell-depleted T cells, or PBMCs.

Germline CDR1 is MNHEY and CDR2 is SVGAGI. This CDR3 comprises 15 residues. V was trimmed by 6 bases and J by 3 bases, leaving 14 bases between them. Original analysis: Amplified reference gene primers provided the basis for estimating nucleated cell counts. The data were produced by immunoSEQ multiplex PCR, yet TCRdb's version contains in-frame clones alone and is incomplete. V, J and clone size were drawn from that table, and D and trimming were deduced from the DNA. The data contain around 100,000 clones, roughly nine tenths of them singletons. The chain carries TRBV6-5 and TRBJ2-2; TRBD2 might be the D (5 bases). The specimen sequenced was peripheral blood. This TCR derives from a man over 45 in a cohort sampled during active COVID-19. This chain's CDR3 is CASSHEGAHTGELFF. Here the CDR3 DNA reads TGTGCCAGCAGCCACGAGGGCGCCCACACCGGGGAGCTGTTTTTT.